The 24 T cell receptor beta chains below come from one sample, sequenced in a study of early T cells in non-severe SARS-CoV-2 infection. TCRdb reprocessed the 5' RACE reads with MiXCR, giving one entry per CDR3 protein. Among about 61,000 distinct CDR3 sequences listed, around 12% were seen once. The input for sequencing was whole blood, taken at baseline. The receptors were sampled from an adult who was a healthcare worker with PCR-confirmed SARS-CoV-2 infection or an uninfected control (not recorded which). The donor label of this sample is uncertain.

This clonotype was found a few times. The chain has TRBV7-6 and TRBJ2-1, with D possibly called TRBD1 or TRBD2 (5 bases each). In germline, CDR1 is SGHVS, CDR2 FNYEAQ. V was shortened by 5 bases and J by 6 bases, with 14 bases between the two germline ends. This CDR3 is 14 amino acids long. The CDR3 sequence: CASSPGPGPNEQFF. For the CDR3, the DNA is TGTGCCAGCAGCCCGGGACCGGGTCCCAATGAGCAGTTCTTC.

This clonotype was observed many times. The chain recombines TRBV4-2 with TRBJ2-3; a possible D gene is TRBD2 (5 bases). This CDR3 is 16 amino acids long. Germline loops: CDR1 LGHNA, CDR2 YNFKEQ. V was cut by 0 bases and J by 2 bases, with 12 bases left in between. This CDR3 reads CASSQDLRAYTDTQYF. As DNA, the CDR3 is TGTGCCAGCAGCCAAGATCTGCGGGCGTACACAGATACGCAGTATTTT.

This clonotype appeared many times. CDR3 nucleotides: TGTGCCTGGAGTGGGTGGCGGACTGAAGCTTTCTTT. Translated, it gives CAWSGWRTEAFF. V gene TRBV30 combines with J gene TRBJ1-1; unclear D gene. V lost 1 base, J lost 5 bases, and 8 bases lay in between. The CDR3 loop spans 12 amino acids. CDR1 GTSNPN and CDR2 SVGIG come from the germline V gene (reference sequence).

The CDR3 here is CAISVEGTQNEQFF. CDR3 sequence (DNA): TGTGCCATCAGTGTAGAAGGGACACAGAATGAGCAGTTCTTC. The chain is built from TRBV10-3 and TRBJ2-1; D might be TRBD1 (6 bases). Germline loops: CDR1 ENHRY, CDR2 SYGVKD. Trimming pared 4 bases from V and 7 bases from J, leaving 14 bases between. The length of the CDR3 is 14 residues.

The rearrangement links TRBV6-6 to TRBJ1-1, with TRBD1 as a possible D gene (5 bases). The CDR3 consists of 13 residues. Germline CDR1 is MNHNY and CDR2 is SVGAGI (reference sequence). Trimming shortened V by 0 bases and J by 4 bases, and 6 bases separated the two germline ends. Here the CDR3 reads CASSYSGGTEAFF. The CDR3, as DNA: TGTGCCAGCAGTTACTCCGGGGGCACTGAAGCTTTCTTT.

This clonotype was detected a few times. The V gene is TRBV6-1, the J gene TRBJ1-2; possible D gene TRBD1, 6 bases. V dropped 8 bases and J dropped 8 bases, with 15 bases sitting between them. Germline V CDR1 and CDR2: MNHNS, SASEGT. This CDR3 is 12 amino acids long. CDR3 residues: CASGTGKIGYTF. In DNA form, the CDR3 reads TGTGCCAGCGGTACAGGGAAAATAGGCTACACCTTC.

This clonotype was seen only a few times. The J gene is TRBJ1-2, the V gene TRBV7-9; D might be TRBD1 (5 bases). Between the trimmed V and J ends, which lost 9 bases and 2 bases, there was a span of 16 bases. The CDR3 sequence is 14 residues long. From germline, CDR1 is SEHNR and CDR2 FQNEAQ (reference sequence). As DNA, the CDR3 is TGTGCCAGTCCCCAGGGAACAGGCAACTATGGCTACACCTTC. This encodes CASPQGTGNYGYTF.

This clonotype was detected many times. The genes are TRBV6-1 and TRBJ2-3; 10 bases are a match to TRBD2. The CDR3 consists of 15 residues. V was clipped by 7 bases and J by 8 bases; unmatched bases: 12. Per the germline V gene, CDR1 is MNHNS and CDR2 is SASEGT. The CDR3: CASTPAGLAGVTQYF. CDR3 coding DNA: TGTGCCAGCACCCCCGCAGGGCTAGCGGGGGTTACGCAGTATTTT.

This clonotype was picked up many times. The chain has TRBV19 and TRBJ2-5; TRBD1 or TRBD2 may be the D gene (5 bases each). Per the germline V gene, CDR1 is LNHDA and CDR2 is SQIVND (reference sequence). This CDR3 is 15 amino acids long. Trimming shortened V by 5 bases and J by 3 bases, and 16 bases separated the two germline ends. In nucleotides, the CDR3 is TGTGCCAGTAGTCCACCCAGGGACCGAGAAGAGACCCAGTACTTC. Its translation: CASSPPRDREETQYF.

The chain uses TRBV3-1 and TRBJ2-7, with 9 bases matching TRBD2. From germline, CDR1 is LGHDT and CDR2 YNNKEL (reference sequence). V shed 4 bases, J shed 3 bases, and the junction held 1 base outside the gene matches. This CDR3 has 13 residues. The chain's CDR3 is CASSLSGGYEQYV. CDR3 sequence (DNA): TGTGCCAGCAGCCTTAGCGGGGGCTACGAGCAGTACGTC.

This chain links TRBV12-3 or TRBV12-4 with TRBJ1-2, with unresolved D. V lost 5 bases, J lost 2 bases, and 12 bases lay in between. The CDR3 runs to 14 residues. The CDR3 DNA reads as TGTGCCAGCAGTACTCGAGTACTGAACTATGGCTACACCTTC. Amino acids: CASSTRVLNYGYTF.

The chain employs TRBV10-3 and TRBJ2-5; 9 bases are a match to TRBD2. The germline V gene encodes CDR1 ENHRY and CDR2 SYGVKD. J lost 5 bases, V lost 0 bases, and 4 bases had no gene match. There are 15 residues in the CDR3. CDR3: CAISESSLAGETQYF. The CDR3 coding sequence is TGTGCCATCAGTGAGTCCTCGCTAGCGGGGGAGACCCAGTACTTC.

This clonotype was seen only a few times. This chain joins TRBV29-1 and TRBJ2-5; 8 bases align to TRBD1. The CDR3 covers 12 residues. The germline V gene encodes CDR1 SQVTM and CDR2 ANQGSEA. Unmatched junction bases numbered 7, after V lost 6 bases and J lost 7 bases. This chain's CDR3 is CSVDRDRRTQYF. The CDR3 DNA reads TGCAGCGTCGACCGGGACAGGAGGACCCAGTACTTC. Full variable domain (outside the CDR3, taken from reference TRBV29-1 and TRBJ2-5): SAVISQKPSRDICQRGTSLTIQCQVDSQVTMMFWYRQQPGQSLTLIATANQGSEATYESGFVIDKFPISRPNLTFSTLTVSNMSPEDSSIYLCSVDRDRRTQYFGPGTRLLVL.

This clonotype was recorded a few times. The V and J genes are TRBV2 and TRBJ1-2, with 7 bases identical to TRBD1. This CDR3 comprises 13 residues. Germline V lookup: CDR1 SNHLY, CDR2 FYNNEI. Trimming removed 7 bases from V and 6 bases from J; junction bases left unmatched: 8. The CDR3 is CASTRRGGNGYTF. The CDR3 DNA reads as TGTGCCAGCACCCGGCGAGGGGGCAATGGCTACACCTTC.

There are a few counts of this clonotype. The chain couples TRBV14 to TRBJ2-7, with D maybe TRBD1 (6 bases). The ends were cut back, 3 bases at V and 6 bases at J, with 21 bases in the middle. The CDR3 has 16 amino acids. The germline V gene encodes CDR1 SGHDN and CDR2 FVKESK. Here the CDR3 reads CASSHMGPKQGSEQYV. The CDR3 region has the DNA TGTGCCAGCAGCCACATGGGCCCCAAACAGGGATCCGAGCAGTACGTC.

This clonotype was seen many times. This chain connects TRBV20-1 to TRBJ2-7; D gene uncertain. Germline V gene lookup returns CDR1 DFQATT and CDR2 SNEGSKA (reference sequence). Trimming removed 6 bases from V and 7 bases from J, with 19 bases in between. The CDR3 contains 13 residues. The CDR3 reads CSASLRTYGEQYV. CDR3 nucleotides: TGCAGTGCAAGCCTTAGGACCTACGGGGAGCAGTACGTC.

This clonotype was recorded a few times. The chain uses TRBV20-1 and TRBJ2-2; a weak D match, TRBD2 (6 bases). Trimming removed 1 base at V and 4 bases at J, with 16 bases between. The CDR3 length is 16 residues. Germline V gives CDR1 DFQATT, CDR2 SNEGSKA (reference sequence). The CDR3 here is CSARGLTSPATGELFF. The CDR3 DNA sequence: TGCAGTGCTAGAGGCCTGACTAGTCCTGCCACCGGGGAGCTGTTTTTT.

This clonotype came up a few times. This chain uses TRBV20-1 with TRBJ1-6, with 8 positions matching TRBD1. V shed 3 bases and J 6 bases; nucleotides not matched to a gene: 4. The CDR3 has 14 amino acids. The germline V gene has CDR1 DFQATT and CDR2 SNEGSKA (reference sequence). The CDR3 spells CSASGQGLNSPLHF. In DNA, the CDR3 is TGCAGTGCTAGTGGACAGGGCCTTAATTCACCCCTCCACTTT.

This CDR3 reads CSARDNEGPKNIQYF. The CDR3, as DNA: TGCAGTGCTAGAGATAACGAGGGACCCAAAAACATTCAGTACTTC. V gene TRBV20-1 combines with J gene TRBJ2-4; possibly TRBD1 or TRBD2 for D (5 bases each). The CDR3 contains 15 residues. Trimming took 0 bases from V and 2 from J, leaving 11 bases between them. Germline CDR1 is DFQATT and CDR2 is SNEGSKA (reference sequence).

This clonotype was detected ten times or more. V usage is TRBV19 and J usage is TRBJ1-4; possibly TRBD1 for D (5 bases). The CDR3 covers 13 residues. Germline values: CDR1 LNHDA, CDR2 SQIVND (reference sequence). V lost 4 bases and J 8 bases, leaving 11 bases between the germline ends. DNA for the CDR3: TGTGCCAGTAGTACCTTTCAGGGCGAAAAACTGTTTTTT. Amino acids: CASSTFQGEKLFF.

The V gene is TRBV12-2, the J gene TRBJ2-7; TRBD2, the D gene given by the table, was not confirmed from the DNA. TRBV12-2 constitutes a pseudogene. This CDR3 is built from 14 residues. The DNA of the CDR3 is TGTGCAAGTCGCCCCTTGGGCAGTCCCAACGAGCAGTACGTC. As protein: CASRPLGSPNEQYV.

The table lists this clonotype with many counts. V usage is TRBV7-2 and J usage is TRBJ1-1; D is unclear. Germline V CDR1 and CDR2: SGHTA, FQGNSA. The CDR3 runs to 12 residues. V was trimmed by 0 bases and J by 5 bases, leaving 4 bases between them. The CDR3 nucleotides read TGTGCCAGCAGCTTAGCGGGGACTGAAGCTTTCTTT. Amino acid sequence: CASSLAGTEAFF. The variable domain in full, with the rest retrieved from reference TRBV7-2 and TRBJ1-1, is GAGVSQSPSNKVTEKGKDVELRCDPISGHTALYWYRQSLGQGLEFLIYFQGNSAPDKSGLPSDRFSAERTGGSVSTLTIQRTQQEDSAVYLCASSLAGTEAFFGQGTRLTVV.

The rearrangement links TRBV29-1 to TRBJ1-1, with D unresolved. Germline V CDR1 and CDR2: SQVTM, ANQGSEA. This CDR3 contains 13 residues. The V gene lost 1 base and the J gene lost 1 base, with 7 bases spanning the gap. The DNA of the CDR3 is TGCAGCGTTGAAGGTAACAAGAACACTGAAGCTTTCTTT. It yields the protein CSVEGNKNTEAFF.

This clonotype was observed a handful of times. This chain uses TRBV5-6 with TRBJ1-5, with 7 bases lining up with TRBD1. Germline V gene sequence: CDR1 SGHDT, CDR2 YYEEEE. Trimming removed 3 bases from V and 0 bases from J; junction bases left unmatched: 6. This CDR3 is built from 16 residues. CDR3: CASSSVGQASNQPQHF. CDR3 sequence (DNA): TGTGCCAGCAGCTCTGTTGGACAGGCTAGCAATCAGCCCCAGCATTTT.